The next 29 T cell receptor beta chains were all read from a single sample in a study of blood T cell repertoires in COVID-19. Using immunoSEQ multiplex PCR, the repertoire was profiled, and TCRdb retains in-frame clones only, with some absent. There are under 130,000 clones in the sample; roughly 90% occur only once, and 3.5% lies in the top ten. Sequencing used peripheral blood. These receptors all stem from a woman aged 60 to 75 with acute or convalescent COVID-19.

The gene calls are TRBV19 and TRBJ2-7; D possibly corresponds to TRBD1 (7 bases). Germline assignment: CDR1 LNHDA and CDR2 SQIVND (reference sequence). V was clipped by 6 bases and J by 6 bases, with 15 bases between them. This CDR3 is built from 13 residues. This chain's CDR3 is CASSQGGGLEQYV. For the CDR3, the DNA is TGTGCCAGTAGCCAAGGAGGGGGCCTCGAGCAGTACGTC.

This chain connects TRBV18 to TRBJ1-2; no firm D call. Trimming pared 0 bases from V and 0 bases from J, leaving 11 bases between. Germline CDR1 KGHSH, CDR2 LQKENI. CDR3 length equals 16 residues. The DNA of the CDR3 is TGTGCCAGCTCACCACCGATCGGGATTTCTAACTATGGCTACACCTTC. This encodes CASSPPIGISNYGYTF.

The chain is built from TRBV5-1 and TRBJ2-3, with D uncertain. The length of the CDR3 is 14 residues. The germline gives CDR1 SGHRS, CDR2 YFSETQ. V was clipped by 4 bases and J by 2 bases, with 11 bases between them. This CDR3 is CASSPEQLTDTQYF. CDR3 sequence (DNA): TGCGCCAGCAGCCCGGAGCAGCTCACAGATACGCAGTATTTT.

The chain has TRBV19 and TRBJ2-1; possible D gene TRBD2, 6 bases. V lost 8 bases, J lost 0 bases, and 14 bases lay in between. There are 15 residues in the CDR3. Germline lookup yields CDR1 LNHDA and CDR2 SQIVND (reference sequence). The DNA of the CDR3 is TGTGCCAGTCGACTAGGAGTGAACTCCTACAATGAGCAGTTCTTC. Amino acid sequence: CASRLGVNSYNEQFF.

The chain has TRBV3-1 (or the pseudogene TRBV3-2) and TRBJ1-1; TRBD1 agrees at 7 bases. V gave up 4 bases and J gave up 5 bases; unmatched junction bases: 4. CDR1 and CDR2 (germline): LGHDT, YNNKEL (reference sequence). The CDR3 is made up of 13 amino acids. CDR3 loop: CASSLGQVTEAFF. The CDR3 DNA is TGTGCCAGCAGCCTTGGACAGGTGACTGAAGCTTTCTTT.

This clone has just one count. V gene TRBV6-1 combines with J gene TRBJ2-4, with 9 bases that match TRBD2. The CDR3 consists of 15 residues. J was trimmed by 11 bases and V by 1 base; bases with no gene match: 9. Germline CDR1 MNHNS, CDR2 SASEGT. The CDR3: CASSEEGSGRGFQYF. The CDR3 DNA follows: TGTGCCAGCAGTGAAGAGGGTAGCGGGAGAGGTTTTCAGTACTTC.

This chain connects TRBV5-5 to TRBJ1-2; 10 bases are shared with TRBD1. This CDR3 is 14 amino acids long. After removal of 4 bases from V and 5 bases from J, the junction contained 5 bases not matched to a gene. Germline CDR1 is SGHKS and CDR2 is YYEKEE (reference sequence). The CDR3 here is CASSPGQGTYGYTF. For the CDR3, the DNA is TGTGCCAGCAGCCCGGGACAGGGGACGTATGGCTACACCTTC.

The chain combines TRBV6-6 with TRBJ1-2; unclear D gene. Trimming removed 4 bases from V and 2 bases from J, with 11 bases in between. The CDR3 sequence is 14 residues long. Germline V gene lookup returns CDR1 MNHNY and CDR2 SVGAGI (reference sequence). CDR3: CASSLTSNNYGYTF. CDR3 bases: TGTGCCAGCAGTTTAACGAGTAACAACTATGGCTACACCTTC.

The V and J genes are TRBV25-1 and TRBJ2-1; D may be TRBD2 (6 bases). In germline, CDR1 is MGHDK, CDR2 SYGVNS. V was shortened by 10 bases and J by 1 base, with 17 bases between the two germline ends. CDR3 length equals 15 residues. Here the CDR3 reads CAIQGGVVSYNEQFF. DNA for the CDR3: TGTGCCATCCAGGGAGGAGTAGTTTCCTACAATGAGCAGTTCTTC.

The V call is TRBV27, the J call TRBJ2-7, with TRBD2 matching over 16 bases. CDR1 and CDR2 from the germline V gene are MNHEY and SMNVEV (reference sequence). This CDR3 contains 16 residues. V shed 5 bases and J 2 bases; nucleotides not matched to a gene: 3. CDR3 amino acids: CASSPGTSGRAYEQYV. The CDR3 coding sequence is TGTGCCAGCAGTCCCGGGACTAGCGGGAGGGCCTACGAGCAGTACGTC.

The J gene is TRBJ1-1, the V gene TRBV5-1; D uncertain. From germline, CDR1 is SGHRS and CDR2 YFSETQ. CDR3 size: 15 residues. The V and J ends lost 0 bases and 0 bases respectively, with 9 bases between them. The CDR3 sequence is CASSLASSLNTEAFF. In DNA, the CDR3 is TGCGCCAGCAGCTTGGCTTCGAGCCTGAACACTGAAGCTTTCTTT.

The V and J genes are TRBV19 and TRBJ2-3; TRBD2 matches 9 bases. CDR1 is LNHDA, CDR2 SQIVND, per germline (reference sequence). J lost 3 bases, V lost 8 bases, and 12 bases had no gene match. The CDR3 covers 16 residues. The CDR3 DNA is TGTGCCAGTTCCACGCGACTAGCGGTTCCTACAGATACGCAGTATTTT. As protein: CASSTRLAVPTDTQYF.

Here the CDR3 DNA reads TGTGCCAGCTCACCTCTAGCGCCCCAGGGGGCAGCGGCCAATCAGCCCCAGCATTTT. It codes for CASSPLAPQGAAANQPQHF. The chain joins TRBV18 to TRBJ1-5; 8 bases line up with TRBD1. Germline CDR1 and CDR2: KGHSH and LQKENI. The CDR3 has 19 residues. The V gene end was trimmed by 3 bases and the J gene end by 3 bases; junction bases not matched to a gene: 16. The full variable domain, with the rest looked up from reference TRBV18 and TRBJ1-5, is NAGVMQNPRHLVRRRGQEARLRCSPMKGHSHVYWYRQLPEEGLKFMVYLQKENIIDESGMPKERFSAEFPKEGPSILRIQQVVRGDSAAYFCASSPLAPQGAAANQPQHFGDGTRLSIL.

V gene TRBV5-1 combines with J gene TRBJ2-5; 9 bases agree with TRBD2. CDR3 length: 13 amino acids. Germline CDR1 reads SGHRS; CDR2 reads YFSETQ. V shed 5 bases and J 4 bases; nucleotides not matched to a gene: 3. Here the CDR3 reads CASRPREGETQYF. The CDR3, as DNA: TGCGCCAGCAGGCCGCGGGAGGGAGAGACCCAGTACTTC.

This chain links TRBV5-4 with TRBJ2-5; TRBD2 aligns across 9 bases. The ends lost 3 bases at V and 4 bases at J; junction bases unmatched: 4. The CDR3 contains 14 residues. The germline V gene encodes CDR1 SGHNT and CDR2 YYREEE (reference sequence). CDR3 nucleotides: TGTGCCAGCAGCTCCGGGACTAGCTTAGAGACCCAGTACTTC. It encodes CASSSGTSLETQYF.

The chain recombines TRBV5-1 with TRBJ2-3, with TRBD1 matching over 7 bases. V lost 4 bases, J lost 0 bases, and 8 bases stayed unmatched. Germline V CDR1 and CDR2: SGHRS, YFSETQ. The CDR3 is 16 amino acids. CDR3 coding DNA: TGCGCCAGCAGCCCGCCCGGGACAGATAGCACAGATACGCAGTATTTT. It codes for CASSPPGTDSTDTQYF.

The chain joins TRBV5-1 to TRBJ1-1; perhaps TRBD1 as D (5 bases). Germline V lookup: CDR1 SGHRS, CDR2 YFSETQ. The germline V and J ends were trimmed by 4 bases and 2 bases, with 12 bases remaining between them. The CDR3 totals 14 residues. CDR3 coding DNA: TGCGCCAGCAGCCTGCAGCAGGGAAACACTGAAGCTTTCTTT. Residues: CASSLQQGNTEAFF.

V and J are TRBV3-1 (or the pseudogene TRBV3-2) and TRBJ1-2; tentatively, D is TRBD1 (5 bases). V lost 3 bases, J lost 8 bases, and 19 bases lay in between. The CDR3 consists of 15 residues. Germline V gene lookup returns CDR1 LGHDT and CDR2 YNNKEL (reference sequence). The CDR3: CASSHNGRGSGGYTF. For the CDR3, the DNA is TGTGCCAGCAGCCACAACGGGCGGGGCTCGGGGGGCTACACCTTC.

This chain joins TRBV6-5 and TRBJ1-6; D uncertain. Trimming cost V 2 bases and J 7 bases, with 9 bases left between them. CDR3 length: 14 amino acids. Germline assignment: CDR1 MNHEY and CDR2 SVGAGI. The CDR3 region is CASSYGSNNSPLHF. The CDR3 region has the DNA TGTGCCAGCAGTTACGGGAGTAACAATTCACCCCTCCACTTT.

This clone was recorded once. The chain employs TRBV23-1 and TRBJ1-1, with a possible D match to TRBD1 (5 bases). TRBV23-1 is sorted into the ORF group, with uncertain function. Trimming cost V 4 bases and J 3 bases, with 18 bases left between them. The CDR3 loop spans 16 amino acids. In DNA form, the CDR3 reads TGCGCCAGCAGTCCTCCCAACGTGGGAGGGGACACTGAAGCTTTCTTT. Translating it yields CASSPPNVGGDTEAFF.

For this clone: Relative to the germline gene, one junction end is altered; a read error may explain this. The rearrangement uses TRBV2 and TRBJ2-5, with TRBD1 matching over 9 bases. CDR3 length: 9 amino acids. The germline V gene has CDR1 SNHLY and CDR2 FYNNEI. The CDR3 is CATGTGRNF. CDR3 coding DNA: TGTGCCACGGGGACAGGGCGTAACTTC.

As for this clone: One end of the junction does not line up with germline, which may come from a read error. This chain connects TRBV2 to TRBJ1-5; D is undetermined. Germline-derived CDR1 and CDR2 are SNHLY and FYNNEI. The CDR3 length is 13 residues. The CDR3 DNA reads as TGTGCCAGCAGTGAAGCGCGGAGTTCGAGTTCCCCTTTT. Protein sequence: CASSEARSSSSPF.

The DNA of the CDR3 is TGCGCCAGCGCCTACGTCAACACAGGATCACCCCTCCACTTT. Its protein product is CASAYVNTGSPLHF. The chain joins TRBV5-1 to TRBJ1-6, with D possibly TRBD1 on 5 matching bases. Germline-derived CDR1 and CDR2 are SGHRS and YFSETQ. This CDR3 region has 14 residues. The V end was cut by 7 bases, the J end by 10 bases, with 18 bases between.

This sequence joins TRBV7-8 and TRBJ2-3, with a weak D call TRBD1 (6 bases). Germline V gene sequence: CDR1 SGHVS, CDR2 FQNEAQ. CDR3 length equals 12 residues. The germline V and J ends were trimmed by 5 bases and 6 bases, with 9 bases remaining between them. CDR3 in DNA: TGTGCCAGCAGCACCACAGGGGATACGCAGTATTTT. Protein: CASSTTGDTQYF.

The chain links TRBV5-8 to TRBJ2-1, with 7 bases identical to TRBD2. The CDR3 extends over 15 amino acids. With 5 bases clipped from V and 3 bases from J, the junction kept 8 bases outside the gene matches. Germline values: CDR1 SGHTS, CDR2 YDEGEE. The CDR3 loop is CASSSGTTLYNEQFF. CDR3 coding DNA: TGTGCCAGCAGTTCCGGGACTACCCTCTACAATGAGCAGTTCTTC.

V usage is TRBV9 and J usage is TRBJ2-1, with a weak D call TRBD1 (6 bases). Between the trimmed V and J ends, which lost 2 bases and 9 bases, there was a span of 9 bases. CDR1 and CDR2 from the germline V gene are SGDLS and YYNGEE. The CDR3 is made up of 12 amino acids. CDR3 coding DNA: TGTGCCAGCAGCGTGCTAGGGGGTGAGCAGTTCTTC. This encodes CASSVLGGEQFF.

The chain has TRBV7-9 and TRBJ2-5, with TRBD1 matching over 7 bases. Germline CDR1 and CDR2: SEHNR and FQNEAQ (reference sequence). V lost 5 bases to trimming and J lost 2 bases; unmatched junction nucleotides: 8. The CDR3 is 15 residues long. In DNA form, the CDR3 reads TGTGCCAGCAGCCGACAGGGTGAGGTACAAGAGACCCAGTACTTC. The encoded protein is CASSRQGEVQETQYF.

This clone was recorded only once. The chain employs TRBV11-3 and TRBJ2-1; D not certain. In germline, CDR1 is SGHNT, CDR2 YENEEA. The CDR3 length is 14 residues. V lost 0 bases and J 7 bases, leaving 10 bases between the germline ends. CDR3 residues: CASSLEGRKNEQFF. In DNA form, the CDR3 reads TGTGCCAGCAGCTTAGAGGGCCGGAAGAATGAGCAGTTCTTC.

The rearrangement links TRBV19 to TRBJ2-3; 13 nucleotides match TRBD2. CDR1 is LNHDA, CDR2 SQIVND, per germline (reference sequence). The CDR3 spans 16 residues. Trimming cost V 5 bases and J 4 bases; bases outside gene matches: 6. Here the CDR3 DNA reads TGTGCCAGTAGTGAACTAGCGGGAGGGTTCTCAGATACGCAGTATTTT. Translated: CASSELAGGFSDTQYF.